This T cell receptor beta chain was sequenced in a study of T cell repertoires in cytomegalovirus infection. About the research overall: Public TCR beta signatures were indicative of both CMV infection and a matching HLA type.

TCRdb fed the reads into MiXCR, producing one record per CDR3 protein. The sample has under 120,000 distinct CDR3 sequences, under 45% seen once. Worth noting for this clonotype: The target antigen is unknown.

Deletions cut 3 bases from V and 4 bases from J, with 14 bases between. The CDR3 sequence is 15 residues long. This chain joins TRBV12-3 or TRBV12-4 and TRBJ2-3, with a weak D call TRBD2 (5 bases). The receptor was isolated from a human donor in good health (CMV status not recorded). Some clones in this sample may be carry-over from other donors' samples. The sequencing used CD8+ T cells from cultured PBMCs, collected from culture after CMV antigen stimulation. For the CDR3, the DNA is TGTGCCAGCAGTTTCGCGCGGGTTGGGGCAGATACGCAGTATTTT. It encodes CASSFARVGADTQYF.